The clone carrying this T cell receptor beta chain occurred a few times. Its antigen is unknown. The record originates from a study of pediatric ulcerative colitis. Study background: Disease was pancolitis in about 7 and left-sided in two, histology-confirmed. Findings and limits, study-wide: Ulcerative colitis patients shared more blood-rectal clones than controls. Acute severe colitis showed lower rectal diversity from clonal expansions. A couple of rectal CDR3 clonotypes occurred in all ulcerative colitis patients.

After removal of 0 bases from V and 0 bases from J, the junction contained 2 bases not matched to a gene. CDR1 is SQVTM, CDR2 ANQGSEA, per germline. The CDR3 contains 16 residues. During colonoscopy, one to two rectal pinch biopsies were collected. The method was immunoSEQ multiplex PCR; TCRdb's version includes in-frame clones alone and lacks a portion of them. The sample yields under 20,000 clones, 65% to 75% seen once. Sample: gut tissue. V usage is TRBV29-1 and J usage is TRBJ2-3; TRBD2 agrees at 11 bases. This TCR came from a girl aged 5-17 years with moderate ulcerative colitis. The CDR3 DNA is TGCAGCGTTGAAGACCGACTAGCGGGGAGCACAGATACGCAGTATTTT. This sequence encodes CSVEDRLAGSTDTQYF.